A selection of T cell receptor beta chains follows, all from one sample in a study of blood T cell repertoires in COVID-19. Libraries were prepared by immunoSEQ multiplex PCR; TCRdb keeps only in-frame clonotypes and omits some of them. The top ten hold 12% of the sample, which has some 290,000 clones, about nine tenths seen once. The sequenced material came from peripheral blood. Every receptor here comes from a woman aged 25 to 39 with COVID-19, enrolled during active disease. CDR3s leave out the opening cysteine and the closing phenylalanine or tryptophan.

J,V,CDR3
TRBJ2-3,TRBV6-1,ASSEPRQGTDTQY
TRBJ2-7,TRBV4-1,ASSQEGRTGTDGYEQY
TRBJ2-2,TRBV7-9,ASSVSGAYGELF
TRBJ2-6,TRBV29-1,SVNPTGLSGANVLT
TRBJ1-2,TRBV12-3/TRBV12-4,ASNRGDGYT
TRBJ1-2,TRBV9,ASGTGQGNYGYT
TRBJ2-1,TRBV19,ASSPDWSSYNEQF
TRBJ2-3,TRBV19,ASSVTDRVEDTQY
TRBJ2-3,TRBV6-6,ASSRQAQDTQY
TRBJ1-5,TRBV5-8,ASSRRGRVYSNQPQH
TRBJ2-5,TRBV10-1,ASSDIQETQY
TRBJ1-1,TRBV6-5,ASSIAGAEAF
TRBJ1-5,TRBV2,ASSGDRVGQPQH
TRBJ1-3,TRBV7-6,ASSHPGTDSGNTIY
TRBJ2-7,TRBV6-5,ASSYSSDRGVHEQY
TRBJ2-3,TRBV11-2,ASSLDSLDTQY
TRBJ2-1,TRBV9,ASSVAGEGDEQF
TRBJ2-5,TRBV9,ASSTRGGEHQETQY
TRBJ1-1,TRBV10-2,ASRPDTRLEAF
TRBJ2-1,TRBV6-5,ASSYSWAGGPHEQF